This TCR beta chain was recovered during a study of metastatic and nonmetastatic thyroid tumors. In the study overall: Repertoires of blood and of tissue (tumor or nodule) from malignant and benign thyroid patients were compared. General study results and limits: According to reports, the diversity of TCR beta was significantly higher in malignant thyroid tumors than in benign nodules, and this held in both blood and tumor samples.

None of the patients had undergone any treatment ahead of thyroid surgery. The CDR3 has 12 amino acids. Source study methods: What underpinned the distant-metastasis classifier for papillary thyroid cancer was the set of CDR3 differences across clinicopathological groups. TCRdb redid the clone calls on the PCR reads using MiXCR. For this entry, the V and J calls and clone size follow TCRdb and not the study's own pipeline. This repertoire shows roughly 53,000 clones, approximately 22% found once; its top ten account for roughly 3.7%. Many counts were recorded for this clone. Its antigen is unidentified. The junction differs from germline at one of its ends, possibly a read error.

The specimen sequenced was blood. The J gene is TRBJ2-1, the V gene TRBV12-3 or TRBV12-4; 8 bases are a match to TRBD2. The sequence came from a female donor with papillary thyroid cancer or a benign thyroid nodule (not recorded which). Some clones in this sample may be carry-over from other donors' samples. The CDR3 loop is CASSVAGNEQFF. The CDR3 DNA is TGTGCCAGCAGTGTAGCGGGGAATGAGCAGTTCTTC.